This entry is about one T cell receptor (beta chain). Clones were read by immunoSEQ multiplex PCR, and TCRdb kept only the in-frame ones, dropping some. The top ten clones hold about 14% of a sample with over 200,000 clones, approximately 80% of them seen once. The germline V gene has CDR1 MDHEN and CDR2 SYDVKM. The CDR3 is made up of 13 amino acids. Trimming removed 8 bases at V and 4 bases at J, with 14 bases between. The data originate from a study of control samples from healthy donors and cancer patients. This clonotype was sampled from an older woman with lung cancer. Source material: PBMCs. The J gene is TRBJ2-5, the V gene TRBV28, with no clear D. The CDR3 nucleotides read TGTGCCAGCGCCGGTAATCCTGCAGAGACCCAGTACTTC. Protein product: CASAGNPAETQYF.